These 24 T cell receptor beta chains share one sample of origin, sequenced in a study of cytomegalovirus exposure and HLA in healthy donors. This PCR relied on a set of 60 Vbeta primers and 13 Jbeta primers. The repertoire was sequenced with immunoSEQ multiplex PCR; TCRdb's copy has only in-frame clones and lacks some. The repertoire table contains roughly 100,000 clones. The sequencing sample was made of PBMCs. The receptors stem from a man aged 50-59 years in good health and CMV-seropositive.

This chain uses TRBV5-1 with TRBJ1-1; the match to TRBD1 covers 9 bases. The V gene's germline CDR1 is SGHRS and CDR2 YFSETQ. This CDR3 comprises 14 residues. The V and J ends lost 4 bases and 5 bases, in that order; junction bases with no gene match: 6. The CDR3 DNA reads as TGCGCCAGCAGCCGGGACAGGGTGAGGACTGAAGCTTTCTTT. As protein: CASSRDRVRTEAFF. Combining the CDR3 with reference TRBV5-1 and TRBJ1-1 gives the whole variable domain KAGVTQTPRYLIKTRGQQVTLSCSPISGHRSVSWYQQTPGQGLQFLFEYFSETQRNKGNFPGRFSGRQFSNSRSEMNVSTLELGDSALYLCASSRDRVRTEAFFGQGTRLTVV.

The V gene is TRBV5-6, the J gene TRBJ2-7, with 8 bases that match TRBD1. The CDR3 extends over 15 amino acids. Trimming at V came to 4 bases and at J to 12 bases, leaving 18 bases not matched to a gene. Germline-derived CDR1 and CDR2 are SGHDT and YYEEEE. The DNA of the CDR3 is TGTGCCAGCAGCCCAAGATACCTCCGGGACAGGCACCTGTACGTC. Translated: CASSPRYLRDRHLYV.

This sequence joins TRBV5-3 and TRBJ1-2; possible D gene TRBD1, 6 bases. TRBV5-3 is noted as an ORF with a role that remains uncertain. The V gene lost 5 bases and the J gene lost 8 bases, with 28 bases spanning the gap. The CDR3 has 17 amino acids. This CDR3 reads CARSPLQGILSYKGYTF. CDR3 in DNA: TGTGCCAGAAGTCCGTTACAGGGTATACTATCCTATAAGGGCTACACCTTC.

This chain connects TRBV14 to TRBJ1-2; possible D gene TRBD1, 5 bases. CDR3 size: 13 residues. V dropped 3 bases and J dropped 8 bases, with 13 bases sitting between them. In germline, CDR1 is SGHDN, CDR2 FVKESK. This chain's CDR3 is CASSQLGLGGYTF. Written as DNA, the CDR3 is TGTGCCAGCAGCCAGCTGGGGCTGGGGGGCTACACCTTC.

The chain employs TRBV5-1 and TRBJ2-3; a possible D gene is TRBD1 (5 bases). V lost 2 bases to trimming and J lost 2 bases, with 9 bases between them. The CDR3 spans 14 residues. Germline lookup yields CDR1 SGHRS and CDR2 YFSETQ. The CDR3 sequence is CASSFAGFTDTQYF. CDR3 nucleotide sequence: TGCGCCAGCAGCTTTGCAGGGTTCACAGATACGCAGTATTTT.

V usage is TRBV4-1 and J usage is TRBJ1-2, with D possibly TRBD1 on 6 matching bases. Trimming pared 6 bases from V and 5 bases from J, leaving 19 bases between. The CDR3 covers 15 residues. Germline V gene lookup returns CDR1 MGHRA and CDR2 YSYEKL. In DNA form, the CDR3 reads TGCGCCAGCAGTAAACCGGGACAAGGGTATTATGGCTACACCTTC. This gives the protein CASSKPGQGYYGYTF.

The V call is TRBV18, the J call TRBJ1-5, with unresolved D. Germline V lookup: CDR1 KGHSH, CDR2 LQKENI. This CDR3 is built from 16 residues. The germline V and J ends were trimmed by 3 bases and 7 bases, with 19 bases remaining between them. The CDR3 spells CASSPVRGSGDQPQHF. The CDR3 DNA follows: TGTGCCAGCTCACCTGTTCGGGGATCAGGAGACCAGCCCCAGCATTTT.

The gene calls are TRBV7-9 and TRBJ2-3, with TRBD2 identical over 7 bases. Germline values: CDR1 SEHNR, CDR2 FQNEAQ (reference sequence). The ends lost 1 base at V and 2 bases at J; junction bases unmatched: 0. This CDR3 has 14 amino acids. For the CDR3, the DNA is TGTGCCAGCAGCTTAGGACTAGCCACAGATACGCAGTATTTT. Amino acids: CASSLGLATDTQYF.

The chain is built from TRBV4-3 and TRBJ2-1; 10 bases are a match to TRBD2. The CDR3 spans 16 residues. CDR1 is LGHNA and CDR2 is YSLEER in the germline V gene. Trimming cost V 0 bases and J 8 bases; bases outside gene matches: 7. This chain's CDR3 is CASSQETSGTGDEQFF. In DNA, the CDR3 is TGCGCCAGCAGCCAAGAAACTAGCGGGACCGGAGATGAGCAGTTCTTC.

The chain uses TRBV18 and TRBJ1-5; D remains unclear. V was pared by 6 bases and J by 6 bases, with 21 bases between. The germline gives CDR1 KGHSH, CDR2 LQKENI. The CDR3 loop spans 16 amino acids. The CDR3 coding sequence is TGTGCCAGCTCTCCCGGGGAGGGTGTTCGAACTCAGCCCCAGCATTTT. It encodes CASSPGEGVRTQPQHF. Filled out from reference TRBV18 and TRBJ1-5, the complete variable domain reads NAGVMQNPRHLVRRRGQEARLRCSPMKGHSHVYWYRQLPEEGLKFMVYLQKENIIDESGMPKERFSAEFPKEGPSILRIQQVVRGDSAAYFCASSPGEGVRTQPQHFGDGTRLSIL.

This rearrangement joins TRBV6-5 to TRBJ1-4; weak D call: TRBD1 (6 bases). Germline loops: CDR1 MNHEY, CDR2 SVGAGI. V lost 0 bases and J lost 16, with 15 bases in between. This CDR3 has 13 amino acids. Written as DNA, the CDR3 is TGTGCCAGCAGTTACTCTGGGCAGGGGTACGAGTTTTTT. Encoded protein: CASSYSGQGYEFF.

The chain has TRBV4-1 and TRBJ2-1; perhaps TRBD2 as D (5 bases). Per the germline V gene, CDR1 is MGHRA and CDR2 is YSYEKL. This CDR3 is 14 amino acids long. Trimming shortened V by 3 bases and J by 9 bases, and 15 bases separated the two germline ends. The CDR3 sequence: CASSQSWPTSEQFF. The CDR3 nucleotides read TGCGCCAGCAGCCAGAGCTGGCCTACTAGTGAGCAGTTCTTC.

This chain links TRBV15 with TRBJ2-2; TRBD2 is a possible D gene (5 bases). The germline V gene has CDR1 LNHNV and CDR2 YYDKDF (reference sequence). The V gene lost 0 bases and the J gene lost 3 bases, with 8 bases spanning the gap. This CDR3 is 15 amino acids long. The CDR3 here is CATSRDRGYTGELFF. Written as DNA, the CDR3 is TGTGCCACCAGCAGAGATCGGGGATACACCGGGGAGCTGTTTTTT.

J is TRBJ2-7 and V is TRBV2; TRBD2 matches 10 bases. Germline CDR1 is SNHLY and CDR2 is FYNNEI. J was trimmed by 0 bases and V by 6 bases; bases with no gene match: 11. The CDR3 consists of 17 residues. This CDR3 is CASRSLKLAGTSYEQYF. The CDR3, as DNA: TGTGCCAGCAGATCATTGAAACTAGCGGGGACCTCCTACGAGCAGTACTTC.

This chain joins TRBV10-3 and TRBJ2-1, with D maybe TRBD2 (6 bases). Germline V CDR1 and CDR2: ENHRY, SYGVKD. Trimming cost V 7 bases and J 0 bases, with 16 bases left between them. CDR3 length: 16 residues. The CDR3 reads CAIKPGTQSSYNEQFF. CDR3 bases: TGTGCCATCAAGCCGGGGACTCAGAGCTCCTACAATGAGCAGTTCTTC.

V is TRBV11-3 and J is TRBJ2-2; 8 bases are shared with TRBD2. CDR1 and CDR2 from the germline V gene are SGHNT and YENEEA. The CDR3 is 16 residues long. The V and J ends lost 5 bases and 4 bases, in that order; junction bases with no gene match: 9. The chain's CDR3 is CASSPGVAGSTGELFF. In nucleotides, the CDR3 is TGTGCCAGCAGCCCCGGGGTAGCGGGAAGCACCGGGGAGCTGTTTTTT.

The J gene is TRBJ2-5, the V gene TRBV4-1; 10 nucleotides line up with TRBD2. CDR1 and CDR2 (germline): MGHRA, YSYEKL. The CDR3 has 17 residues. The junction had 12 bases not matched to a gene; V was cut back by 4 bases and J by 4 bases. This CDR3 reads CASSPSGRLAGVETQYF. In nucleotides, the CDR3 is TGCGCCAGCAGCCCCTCGGGGCGTCTAGCGGGAGTAGAGACCCAGTACTTC.

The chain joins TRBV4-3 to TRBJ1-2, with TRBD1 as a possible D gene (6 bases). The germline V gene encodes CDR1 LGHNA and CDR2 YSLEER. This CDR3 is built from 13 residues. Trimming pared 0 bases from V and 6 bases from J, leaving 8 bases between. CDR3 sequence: CASSQDWDNGYTF. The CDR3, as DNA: TGCGCCAGCAGCCAAGATTGGGACAATGGCTACACCTTC.

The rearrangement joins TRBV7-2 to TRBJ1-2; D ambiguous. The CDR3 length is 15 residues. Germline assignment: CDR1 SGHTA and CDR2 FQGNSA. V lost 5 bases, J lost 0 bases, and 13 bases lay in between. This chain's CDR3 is CASSPSRLANYGYTF. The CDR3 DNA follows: TGTGCCAGCAGCCCCAGTAGACTGGCTAACTATGGCTACACCTTC.

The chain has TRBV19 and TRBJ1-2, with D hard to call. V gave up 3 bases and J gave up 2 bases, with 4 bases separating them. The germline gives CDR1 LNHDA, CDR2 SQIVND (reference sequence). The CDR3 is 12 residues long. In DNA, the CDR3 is TGTGCCAGTAGTATCCGGAACTATGGCTACACCTTC. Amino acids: CASSIRNYGYTF. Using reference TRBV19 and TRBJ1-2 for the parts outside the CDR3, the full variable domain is DGGITQSPKYLFRKEGQNVTLSCEQNLNHDAMYWYRQDPGQGLRLIYYSQIVNDFQKGDIAEGYSVSREKKESFPLTVTSAQKNPTAFYLCASSIRNYGYTFGSGTRLTVV.

CDR3 in DNA: TGTGCCAGCAGCCCTACCGGGGGACAGGGGTGGGATACGCAGTATTTT. Encoded protein: CASSPTGGQGWDTQYF. The chain uses TRBV7-2 and TRBJ2-3, with 10 nucleotides matching TRBD1. V lost 5 bases, J lost 6 bases, and 11 bases stayed unmatched. The CDR3 length is 16 residues. Germline CDR1 and CDR2: SGHTA and FQGNSA. The whole variable domain, remainder taken from reference TRBV7-2 and TRBJ2-3, is GAGVSQSPSNKVTEKGKDVELRCDPISGHTALYWYRQSLGQGLEFLIYFQGNSAPDKSGLPSDRFSAERTGGSVSTLTIQRTQQEDSAVYLCASSPTGGQGWDTQYFGPGTRLTVL.

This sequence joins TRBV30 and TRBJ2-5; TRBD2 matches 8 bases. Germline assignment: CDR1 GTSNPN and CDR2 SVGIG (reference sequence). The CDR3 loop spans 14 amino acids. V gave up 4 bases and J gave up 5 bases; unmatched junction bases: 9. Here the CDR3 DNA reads TGTGCCTGGAACGGCGCGGGAGGTGGTGAGACCCAGTACTTC. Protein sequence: CAWNGAGGGETQYF.

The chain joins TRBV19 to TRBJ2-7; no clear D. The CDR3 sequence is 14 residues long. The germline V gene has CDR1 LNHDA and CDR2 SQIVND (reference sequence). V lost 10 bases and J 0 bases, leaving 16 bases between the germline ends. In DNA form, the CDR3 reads TGTGCCACCAAACGGGTAGACTCCTCCTACGAGCAGTACTTC. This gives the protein CATKRVDSSYEQYF.

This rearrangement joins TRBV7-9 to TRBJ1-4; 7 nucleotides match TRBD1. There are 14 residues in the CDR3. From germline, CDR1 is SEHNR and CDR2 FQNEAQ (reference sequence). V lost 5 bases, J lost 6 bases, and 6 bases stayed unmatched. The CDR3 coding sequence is TGTGCCAGCAGCGGGGACAGTTGGGATGAAAAACTGTTTTTT. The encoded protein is CASSGDSWDEKLFF.